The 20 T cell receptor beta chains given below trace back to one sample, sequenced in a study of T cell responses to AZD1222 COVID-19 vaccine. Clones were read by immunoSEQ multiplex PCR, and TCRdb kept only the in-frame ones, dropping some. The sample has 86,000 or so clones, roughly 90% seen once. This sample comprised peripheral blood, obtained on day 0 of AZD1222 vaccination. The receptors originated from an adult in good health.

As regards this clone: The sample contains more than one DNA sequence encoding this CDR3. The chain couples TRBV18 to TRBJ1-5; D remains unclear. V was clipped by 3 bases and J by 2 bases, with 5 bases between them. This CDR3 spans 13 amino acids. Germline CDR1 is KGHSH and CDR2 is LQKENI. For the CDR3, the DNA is TGTGCCAGCTCACCGTCGCGCAATCAGCCCCAGCATTTT. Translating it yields CASSPSRNQPQHF.

CDR3 in DNA: TGTGCCAGCAGTAGGGACGGCAACACTGAAGCTTTCTTT. It translates to CASSRDGNTEAFF. This sequence joins TRBV2 and TRBJ1-1; D is perhaps TRBD1 (5 bases). The CDR3 spans 13 residues. Trimming left V 5 bases short and J 2 bases short, with 9 bases between. Germline V gene sequence: CDR1 SNHLY, CDR2 FYNNEI.

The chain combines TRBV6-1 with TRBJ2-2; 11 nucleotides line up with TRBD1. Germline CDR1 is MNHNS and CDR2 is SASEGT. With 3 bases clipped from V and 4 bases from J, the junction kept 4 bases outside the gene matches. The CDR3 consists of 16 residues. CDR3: CASSEDRGRVTGELFF. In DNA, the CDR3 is TGTGCCAGCAGTGAGGACAGGGGGCGTGTCACCGGGGAGCTGTTTTTT.

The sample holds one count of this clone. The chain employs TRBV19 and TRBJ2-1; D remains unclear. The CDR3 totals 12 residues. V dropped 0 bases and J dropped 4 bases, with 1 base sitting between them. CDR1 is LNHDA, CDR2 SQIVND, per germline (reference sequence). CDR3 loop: CASSIDYNEQFF. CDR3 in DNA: TGTGCCAGTAGTATAGATTACAATGAGCAGTTCTTC. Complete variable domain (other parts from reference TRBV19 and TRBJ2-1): DGGITQSPKYLFRKEGQNVTLSCEQNLNHDAMYWYRQDPGQGLRLIYYSQIVNDFQKGDIAEGYSVSREKKESFPLTVTSAQKNPTAFYLCASSIDYNEQFFGPGTRLTVL.

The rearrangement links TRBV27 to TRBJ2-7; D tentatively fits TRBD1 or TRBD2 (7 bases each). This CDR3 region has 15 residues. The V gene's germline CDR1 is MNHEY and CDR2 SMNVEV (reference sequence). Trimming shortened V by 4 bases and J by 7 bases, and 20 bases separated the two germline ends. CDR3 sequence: CASSWGQGGPREQYF. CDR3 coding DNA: TGTGCCAGCAGTTGGGGGCAGGGGGGGCCTCGGGAGCAGTACTTC.

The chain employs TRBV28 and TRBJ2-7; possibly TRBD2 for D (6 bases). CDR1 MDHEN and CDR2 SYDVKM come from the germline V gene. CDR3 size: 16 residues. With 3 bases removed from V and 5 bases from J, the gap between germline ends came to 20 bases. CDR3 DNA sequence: TGTGCCAGCAGTTTTGAGCTGGGGGGTACTAGCCACGAGCAGTACTTC. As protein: CASSFELGGTSHEQYF.

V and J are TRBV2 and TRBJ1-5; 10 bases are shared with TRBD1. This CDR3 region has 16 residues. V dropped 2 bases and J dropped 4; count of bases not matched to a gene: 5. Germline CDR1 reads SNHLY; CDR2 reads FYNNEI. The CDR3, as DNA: TGTGCCAGCAGTGAACGGGACAGGGGCTGGAATCAGCCCCAGCATTTT. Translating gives CASSERDRGWNQPQHF.

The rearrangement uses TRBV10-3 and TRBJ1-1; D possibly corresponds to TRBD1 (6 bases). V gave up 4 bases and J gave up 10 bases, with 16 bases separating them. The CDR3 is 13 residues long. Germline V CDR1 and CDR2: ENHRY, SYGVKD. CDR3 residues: CAISGEQGWSAFF. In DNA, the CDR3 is TGTGCCATCAGTGGCGAACAGGGTTGGTCAGCTTTCTTT.

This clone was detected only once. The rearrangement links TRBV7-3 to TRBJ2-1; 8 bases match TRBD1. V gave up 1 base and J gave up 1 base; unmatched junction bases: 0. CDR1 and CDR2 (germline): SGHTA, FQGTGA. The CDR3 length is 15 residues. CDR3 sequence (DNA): TGTGCCAGCAGCTTAAACAGGGGGTCCTACAATGAGCAGTTCTTC. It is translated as CASSLNRGSYNEQFF.

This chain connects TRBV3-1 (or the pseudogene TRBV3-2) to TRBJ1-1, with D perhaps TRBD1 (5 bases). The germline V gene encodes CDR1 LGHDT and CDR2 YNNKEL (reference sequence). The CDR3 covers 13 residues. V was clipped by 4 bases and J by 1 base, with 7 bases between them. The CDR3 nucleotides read TGTGCCAGCAGCCTCGGACAGAACACTGAAGCTTTCTTT. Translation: CASSLGQNTEAFF.

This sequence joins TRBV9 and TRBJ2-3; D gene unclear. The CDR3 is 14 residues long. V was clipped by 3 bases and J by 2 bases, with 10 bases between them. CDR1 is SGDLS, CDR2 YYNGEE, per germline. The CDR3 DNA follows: TGTGCCAGCAGCGCCAAGAACCCCACAGATACGCAGTATTTT. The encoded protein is CASSAKNPTDTQYF.

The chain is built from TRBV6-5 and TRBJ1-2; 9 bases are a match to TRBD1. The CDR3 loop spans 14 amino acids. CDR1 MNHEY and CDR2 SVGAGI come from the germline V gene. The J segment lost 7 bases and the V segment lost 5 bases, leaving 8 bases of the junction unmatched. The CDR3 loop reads CASSNRDRVSGYTF. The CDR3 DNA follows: TGTGCCAGCAGTAACCGGGACAGGGTCTCTGGCTACACCTTC.

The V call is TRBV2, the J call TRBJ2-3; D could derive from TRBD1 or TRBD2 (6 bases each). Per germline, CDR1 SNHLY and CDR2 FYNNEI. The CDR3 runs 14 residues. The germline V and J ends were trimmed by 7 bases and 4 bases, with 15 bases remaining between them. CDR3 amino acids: CASTRRGVADTQYF. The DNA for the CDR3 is TGTGCCAGCACCCGAAGGGGGGTTGCAGATACGCAGTATTTT.

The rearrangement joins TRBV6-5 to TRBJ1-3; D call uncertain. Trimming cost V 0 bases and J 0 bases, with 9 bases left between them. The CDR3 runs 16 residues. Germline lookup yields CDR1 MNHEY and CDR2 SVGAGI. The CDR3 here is CASSYSTAHSGNTIYF. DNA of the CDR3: TGTGCCAGCAGTTACTCGACGGCACACTCTGGAAACACCATATATTTT.

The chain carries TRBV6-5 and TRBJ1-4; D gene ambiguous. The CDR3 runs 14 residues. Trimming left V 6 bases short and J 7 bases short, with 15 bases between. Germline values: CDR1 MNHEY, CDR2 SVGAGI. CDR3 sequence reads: CASRTGGRFEKLFF. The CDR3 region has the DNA TGTGCCAGCAGGACGGGTGGGCGGTTTGAAAAACTGTTTTTT.

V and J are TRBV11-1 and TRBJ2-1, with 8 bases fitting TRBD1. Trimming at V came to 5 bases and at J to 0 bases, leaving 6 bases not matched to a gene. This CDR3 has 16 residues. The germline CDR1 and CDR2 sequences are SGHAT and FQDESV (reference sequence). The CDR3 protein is CASSHRGMSSYNEQFF. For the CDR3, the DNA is TGTGCCAGCAGCCACAGGGGGATGAGCTCCTACAATGAGCAGTTCTTC.

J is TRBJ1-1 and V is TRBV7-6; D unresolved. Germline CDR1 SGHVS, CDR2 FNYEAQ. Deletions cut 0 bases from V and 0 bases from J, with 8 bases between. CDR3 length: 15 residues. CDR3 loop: CASSLAETMNTEAFF. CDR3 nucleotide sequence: TGTGCCAGCAGCTTAGCGGAGACGATGAACACTGAAGCTTTCTTT.

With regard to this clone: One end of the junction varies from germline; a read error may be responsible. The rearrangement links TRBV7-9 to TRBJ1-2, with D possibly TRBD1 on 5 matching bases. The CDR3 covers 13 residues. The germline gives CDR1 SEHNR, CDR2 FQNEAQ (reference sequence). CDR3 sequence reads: CASSLMSSDSASF. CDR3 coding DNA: TGTGCCAGCAGCTTAATGTCCAGTGACAGCGCTTCCTTC. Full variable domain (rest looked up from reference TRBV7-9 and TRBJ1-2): DTGVSQNPRHKITKRGQNVTFRCDPISEHNRLYWYRQTLGQGPEFLTYFQNEAQLEKSRLLSDRFSAERPKGSFSTLEIQRTEQGDSAMYLCASSLMSSDSASFGSGTRLTVV.

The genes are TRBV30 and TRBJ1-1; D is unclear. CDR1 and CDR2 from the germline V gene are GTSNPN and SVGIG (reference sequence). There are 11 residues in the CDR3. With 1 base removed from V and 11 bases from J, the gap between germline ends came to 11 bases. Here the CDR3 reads CAWSEDPTAFF. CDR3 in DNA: TGTGCCTGGAGTGAGGATCCTACCGCTTTCTTT.

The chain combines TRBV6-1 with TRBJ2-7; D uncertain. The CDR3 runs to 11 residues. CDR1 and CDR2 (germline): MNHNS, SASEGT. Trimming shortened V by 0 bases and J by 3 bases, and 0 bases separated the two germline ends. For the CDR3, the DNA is TGTGCCAGCAGTGAAGCCTACGAGCAGTACTTC. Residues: CASSEAYEQYF.